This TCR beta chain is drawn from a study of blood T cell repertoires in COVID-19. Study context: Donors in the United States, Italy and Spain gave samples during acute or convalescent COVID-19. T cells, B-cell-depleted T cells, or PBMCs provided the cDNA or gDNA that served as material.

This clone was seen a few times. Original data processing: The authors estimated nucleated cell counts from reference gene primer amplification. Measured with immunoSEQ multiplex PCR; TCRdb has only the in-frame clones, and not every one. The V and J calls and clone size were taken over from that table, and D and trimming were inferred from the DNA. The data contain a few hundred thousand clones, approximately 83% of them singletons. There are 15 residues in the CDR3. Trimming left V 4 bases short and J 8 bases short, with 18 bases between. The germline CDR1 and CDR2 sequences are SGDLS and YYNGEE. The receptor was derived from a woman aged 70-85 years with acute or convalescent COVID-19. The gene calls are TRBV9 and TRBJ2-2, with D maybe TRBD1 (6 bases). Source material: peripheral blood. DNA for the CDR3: TGTGCCAGCAGCCACGTACAGGGACAAAGAGGGGAGCTGTTTTTT. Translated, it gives CASSHVQGQRGELFF.